This paragraph reports one T cell receptor (beta chain). This clonotype was found a few times. Its antigen remains undetermined. Per-base quality was not reported, and no clone a single base away is much larger than it. Libraries were constructed by multiplex PCR. TCRdb shows the sequencer as Illumina HiSeq 4000. CDR3 regions were amplified by Arm-PCR with iRepertoire HTBI primers to construct TCR beta libraries. Before sequencing, the PCR products went through gel purification. In the paper's pipeline: Gene usage analysis of CDR3 amino acid clonotypes relied on the 60 to 65 TRBV and more than twelve TRBJ segments identified across samples. Filtered high-quality paired reads were merged into contigs using COPE and FqMerger. BLAST was used to align contigs to IMGT TRBV, TRBD and TRBJ reference genes, and CDR3 was defined according to IMGT. Highly expanded clones were defined as clonotypes with a frequency above 0.1%. Shannon entropy served as the measure of repertoire diversity, while the Gini coefficient captured V-J evenness. A clonotype found in more than one individual was treated as public. TCRdb redid the processing of the public reads, applying fastp at Q25 and MiXCR, and retained in-frame beta chains. Records with the same CDR3 protein are collapsed into one entry carrying the most frequent genes and DNA. The V and J calls and clone size are TCRdb's, not the authors'. For this sample the table gives hundreds of thousands of distinct CDR3 sequences, of which 20% to 25% were detected only once. The top ten clonotypes cover about 7.8% of the sample.

The sample comes from a study of regulatory T cells in long-lasting Graves disease (dated by TCRdb to about 2021). Context from the whole study: Persistent Graves' disease was defined as antithyroid drug treatment for over 5 years with persistently positive TSH receptor autoantibodies. Patients with persistent Graves' disease were compared with patients with newly diagnosed Graves' disease using TCR sequencing and RNA sequencing of peripheral blood. In the clinical cohort, patients with persistent Graves' disease had used antithyroid drugs for an average of roughly 10 years. The study was conducted in China and was registered as a clinical trial. A total of approximately 35 samples were covered by TCR sequencing, comprising some 13 persistent and 20 newly diagnosed Graves' disease patients.

Reading the label with the study, this specimen's time point is: persistent/refractory GD, antithyroid drugs over 5 years with positive TRAb. For both TCR sequencing and RNA sequencing, RNA was extracted from PBMCs in TRIzol. The diagnosis of Graves' disease followed American Thyroid Association guidelines. Patients for the study were recruited at an endocrinology department in Xi'an, China. From each patient, around 9.3 milliliters of peripheral blood was collected into an EDTA anticoagulant tube. PBMCs were isolated by Ficoll Paque Plus density gradient separation without further T cell sorting. An Agilent 2100 Bioanalyzer and agarose gel were used to check RNA quality, while a NanoDrop 2000 measured RNA concentration. From the cysteine through the phenylalanine, the CDR3 covers 17 amino acids. The read is trimmed to its CDR3 DNA, 51 bases read in frame from base 1. For this chain, trimming is 1 base at the V end and 4 bases at the J end, and the number of junction bases without a gene match is 10. According to the germline V gene (reference sequence), CDR1 reads LNHDA and CDR2 reads SQIVND.

The paper as a whole reports these results and caveats: Peripheral blood alone was examined, since thyroid tissue, which constituted the primary lesion, could not be accessed. Patients with persistent disease shared more public clonotypes (roughly 2,900) than newly diagnosed patients did (966). Sequencing and analysis were restricted to the TCR beta chain. Preferential use of TRBV28, TRBJ1-2 and TRBJ2-5 was observed in persistent disease, whereas TRBV20-1 and TRBJ2-1 were favored in newly diagnosed disease. The small sample size was acknowledged by the authors as a limitation that may reduce accuracy. Compared with newly diagnosed patients, persistent Graves' disease patients had lower TCR Shannon entropy and fewer highly expanded clones, which suggests clonal expansion.

The TCR sequence derives from a female donor with Graves disease. The chain uses TRBV19 and TRBJ2-5; 9 bases in the middle match TRBD2. This material consisted of peripheral blood mononuclear cells (PBMCs), taken when the disease was refractory, from a patient treated with antithyroid drugs. The CDR3 has the sequence CASSIVKVAGARETQYF. The DNA sequence is TGTGCCAGTAGTATAGTAAAGGTAGCGGGAGCTCGAGAGACCCAGTACTTC. Outside the CDR3, residues come from the reference TRBV19 and TRBJ2-5 proteins, so the full variable domain is: DGGITQSPKYLFRKEGQNVTLSCEQNLNHDAMYWYRQDPGQGLRLIYYSQIVNDFQKGDIAEGYSVSREKKESFPLTVTSAQKNPTAFYLCASSIVKVAGARETQYFGPGTRLLVL.